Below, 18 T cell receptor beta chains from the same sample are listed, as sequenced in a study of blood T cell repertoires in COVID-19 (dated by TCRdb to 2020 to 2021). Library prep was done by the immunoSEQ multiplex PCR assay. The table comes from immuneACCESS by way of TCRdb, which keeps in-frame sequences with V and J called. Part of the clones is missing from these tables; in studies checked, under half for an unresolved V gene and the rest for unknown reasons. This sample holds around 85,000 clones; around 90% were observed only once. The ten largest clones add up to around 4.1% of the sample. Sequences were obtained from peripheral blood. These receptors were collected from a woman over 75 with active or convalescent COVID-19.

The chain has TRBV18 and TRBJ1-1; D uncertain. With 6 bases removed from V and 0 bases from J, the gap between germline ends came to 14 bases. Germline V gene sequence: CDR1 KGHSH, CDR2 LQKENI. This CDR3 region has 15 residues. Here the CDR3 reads CASSPGLIMNTEAFF. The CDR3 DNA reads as TGTGCCAGCTCCCCGGGTCTCATAATGAACACTGAAGCTTTCTTT.

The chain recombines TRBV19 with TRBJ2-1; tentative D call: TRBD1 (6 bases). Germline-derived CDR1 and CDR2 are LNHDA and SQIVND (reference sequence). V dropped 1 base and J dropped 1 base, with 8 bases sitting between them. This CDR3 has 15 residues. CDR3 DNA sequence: TGTGCCAGTAGTATAGCGGGACAATCCTACAATGAGCAGTTCTTC. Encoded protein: CASSIAGQSYNEQFF.

The CDR3 sequence: CASSLGPPGGNTIYF. CDR3 DNA: TGTGCCAGCAGCTTAGGGCCTCCGGGAGGAAACACCATATATTTT. The chain has TRBV7-3 and TRBJ1-3, with D hard to call. In germline, CDR1 is SGHTA, CDR2 FQGTGA. Trimming took off 2 bases at V and 4 bases at J, with 12 bases between the two ends. This CDR3 has 15 residues.

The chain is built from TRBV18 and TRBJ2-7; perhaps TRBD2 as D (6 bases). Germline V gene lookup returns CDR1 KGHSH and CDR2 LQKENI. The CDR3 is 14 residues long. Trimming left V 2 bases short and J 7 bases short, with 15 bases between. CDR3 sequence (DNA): TGTGCCAGCTCACCATCCCGGGAGCTGTGGGAGCAGTACTTC. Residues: CASSPSRELWEQYF.

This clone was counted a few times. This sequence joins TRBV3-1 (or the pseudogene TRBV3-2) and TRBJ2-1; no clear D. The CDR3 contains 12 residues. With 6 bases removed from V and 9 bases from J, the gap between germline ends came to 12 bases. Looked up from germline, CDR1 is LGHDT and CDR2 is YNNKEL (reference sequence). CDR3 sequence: CASRPEFGEQFF. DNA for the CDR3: TGTGCCAGCAGACCCGAGTTTGGTGAGCAGTTCTTC.

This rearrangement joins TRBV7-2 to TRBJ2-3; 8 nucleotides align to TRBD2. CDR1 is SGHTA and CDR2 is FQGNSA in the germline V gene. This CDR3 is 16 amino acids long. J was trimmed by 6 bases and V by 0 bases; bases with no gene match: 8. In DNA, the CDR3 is TGTGCCAGCAGCTTAGCGCGCGGGGGGATAGGGGATACGCAGTATTTT. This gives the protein CASSLARGGIGDTQYF.

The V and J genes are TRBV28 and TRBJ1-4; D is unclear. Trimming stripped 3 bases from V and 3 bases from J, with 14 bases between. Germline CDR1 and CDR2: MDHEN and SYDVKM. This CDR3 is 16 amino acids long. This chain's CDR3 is CASSFRKAGPNEKLFF. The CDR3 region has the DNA TGTGCCAGCAGTTTTCGGAAGGCAGGCCCTAATGAAAAACTGTTTTTT.

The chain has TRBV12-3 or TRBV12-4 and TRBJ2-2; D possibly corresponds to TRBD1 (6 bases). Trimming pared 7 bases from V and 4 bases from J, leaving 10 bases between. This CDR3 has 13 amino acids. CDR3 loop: CASTLQGTGELFF. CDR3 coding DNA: TGTGCCAGCACCCTACAGGGCACCGGGGAGCTGTTTTTT.

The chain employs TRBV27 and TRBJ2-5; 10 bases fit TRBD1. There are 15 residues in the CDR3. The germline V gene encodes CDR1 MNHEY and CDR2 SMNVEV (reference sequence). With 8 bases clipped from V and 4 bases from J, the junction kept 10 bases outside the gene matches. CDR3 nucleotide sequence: TGTGCCAGCCGAAGAGGGGGACAGGGGATAGAGACCCAGTACTTC. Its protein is CASRRGGQGIETQYF.

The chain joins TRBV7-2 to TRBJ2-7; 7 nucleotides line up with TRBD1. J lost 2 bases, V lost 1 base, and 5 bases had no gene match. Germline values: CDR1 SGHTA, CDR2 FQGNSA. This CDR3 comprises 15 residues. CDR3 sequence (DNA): TGTGCCAGCAGCTTAGACCGGGACAGTACCTACGAGCAGTACTTC. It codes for CASSLDRDSTYEQYF.

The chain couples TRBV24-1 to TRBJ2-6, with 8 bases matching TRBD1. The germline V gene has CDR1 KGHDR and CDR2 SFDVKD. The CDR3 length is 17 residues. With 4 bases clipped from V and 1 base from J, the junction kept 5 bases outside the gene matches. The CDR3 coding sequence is TGTGCCACCAGTGACGGACAGGGTAGATCTGGGGCCAACGTCCTGACTTTC. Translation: CATSDGQGRSGANVLTF.

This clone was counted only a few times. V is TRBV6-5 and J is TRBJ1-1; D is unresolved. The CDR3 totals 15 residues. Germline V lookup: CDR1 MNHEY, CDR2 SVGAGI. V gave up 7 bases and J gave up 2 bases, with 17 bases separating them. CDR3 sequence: CASKTYGSGNTEAFF. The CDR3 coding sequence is TGTGCCAGCAAGACGTACGGTTCAGGTAACACTGAAGCTTTCTTT.

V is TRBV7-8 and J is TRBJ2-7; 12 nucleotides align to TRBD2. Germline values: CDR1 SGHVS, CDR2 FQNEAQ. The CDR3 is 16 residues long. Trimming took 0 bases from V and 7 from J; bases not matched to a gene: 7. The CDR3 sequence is CASSLARLAGAWEQYF. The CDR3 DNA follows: TGTGCCAGCAGCTTAGCTAGACTAGCGGGAGCTTGGGAGCAGTACTTC.

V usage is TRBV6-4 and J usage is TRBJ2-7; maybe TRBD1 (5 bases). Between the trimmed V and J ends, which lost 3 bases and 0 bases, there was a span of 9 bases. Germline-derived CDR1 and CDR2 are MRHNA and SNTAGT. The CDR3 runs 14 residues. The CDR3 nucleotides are TGTGCCAGCAGTGAAAGGGGCCCCTCCTACGAGCAGTACTTC. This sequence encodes CASSERGPSYEQYF.

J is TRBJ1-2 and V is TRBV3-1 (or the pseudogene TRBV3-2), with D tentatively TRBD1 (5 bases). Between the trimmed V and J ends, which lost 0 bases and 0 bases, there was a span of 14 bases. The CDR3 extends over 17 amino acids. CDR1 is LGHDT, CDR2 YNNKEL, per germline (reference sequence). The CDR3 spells CASSQDLTRGTNYGYTF. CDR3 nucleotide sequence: TGTGCCAGCAGCCAAGATCTAACCCGGGGGACTAACTATGGCTACACCTTC.

In DNA, the CDR3 is TGTGCCAGCAGTGAAGGAGGAGGGCGCACCTACAATGAGCAGTTCTTC. Translated, it gives CASSEGGGRTYNEQFF. V usage is TRBV6-1 and J usage is TRBJ2-1; the D gene is possibly TRBD2 (6 bases). The length of the CDR3 is 16 residues. Trimming left V 1 base short and J 2 bases short, with 12 bases between. Germline CDR1 is MNHNS and CDR2 is SASEGT.

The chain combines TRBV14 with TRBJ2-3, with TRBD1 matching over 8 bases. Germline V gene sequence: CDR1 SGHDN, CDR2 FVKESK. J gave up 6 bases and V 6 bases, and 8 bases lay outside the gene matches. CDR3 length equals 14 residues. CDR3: CASRDRVSSDTQYF. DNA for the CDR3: TGTGCCAGCAGGGACAGGGTTAGTTCGGATACGCAGTATTTT.

DNA of the CDR3: TGTGCCAGCAGTGAGTGGCTAGCGGGACGTATAGAGACCCAGTACTTC. This gives the protein CASSEWLAGRIETQYF. The rearrangement joins TRBV25-1 to TRBJ2-5, with 9 bases matching TRBD2. This CDR3 has 16 residues. Germline V lookup: CDR1 MGHDK, CDR2 SYGVNS. The V gene end was trimmed by 3 bases and the J gene end by 4 bases; junction bases not matched to a gene: 9.